The 19 T cell receptor beta chains below were found in one sample sequenced in a study of blood T cell repertoires in COVID-19. Clones were read by immunoSEQ multiplex PCR, and TCRdb kept only the in-frame ones, dropping some. Here the sample spans roughly 150,000 clones, about 80% being singletons. Material: peripheral blood. Every receptor here comes from a woman older than 75 with acute or convalescent COVID-19.

The chain couples TRBV6-6 to TRBJ2-7, with 9 bases fitting TRBD1. Germline trimming cut 4 bases from V and 5 bases from J; bases unmatched to any gene: 9. The CDR3 has 15 residues. Germline CDR1 and CDR2: MNHNY and SVGAGI (reference sequence). The CDR3 sequence: CASSFLGQGPNEQYF. CDR3 nucleotide sequence: TGTGCCAGCAGTTTTCTAGGACAGGGGCCCAACGAGCAGTACTTC.

The chain has TRBV25-1 and TRBJ2-2; TRBD2 might be the D (5 bases). This CDR3 has 17 residues. In germline, CDR1 is MGHDK, CDR2 SYGVNS. V gave up 3 bases and J gave up 0 bases, with 14 bases separating them. CDR3 residues: CASSDRRGNANTGELFF. CDR3 sequence (DNA): TGTGCCAGCAGTGATCGTCGGGGAAACGCGAACACCGGGGAGCTGTTTTTT.

The rearrangement links TRBV4-3 to TRBJ1-3; D unclear. Per germline, CDR1 LGHNA and CDR2 YSLEER. V lost 2 bases, J lost 4 bases, and 9 bases lay in between. The CDR3 totals 14 residues. In nucleotides, the CDR3 is TGCGCCAGCAGCCAAAGGGAGGTGGGAAACACCATATATTTT. It translates to CASSQREVGNTIYF.

This clone has just a few counts. DNA for the CDR3: TGTGCCAGCAGCAAAGCGTGGGGGACAGGGGGCCCGCTAGCGGCCTTTAGGAATCACGATGAGCAGTTCTTC. Protein sequence: CASSKAWGTGGPLAAFRNHDEQFF. The gene calls are TRBV21-1 and TRBJ2-1; the D segment call TRBD1 is taken from the table without a DNA check. TRBV21-1 is a listed pseudogene. The CDR3 length is 24 residues.

A single count supports this clone. The chain employs TRBV27 and TRBJ1-2; D call uncertain. The germline gives CDR1 MNHEY, CDR2 SMNVEV (reference sequence). V was cut by 4 bases and J by 6 bases, with 15 bases left in between. The CDR3 is 14 residues long. CDR3 nucleotide sequence: TGTGCCAGCAGTTCCACCGACGGGTCCGATGGCTACACCTTC. It specifies CASSSTDGSDGYTF.

This chain connects TRBV29-1 to TRBJ1-1; D is perhaps TRBD1 (6 bases). CDR3 size: 13 residues. Trimming shortened V by 1 base and J by 7 bases, and 13 bases separated the two germline ends. Germline CDR1 is SQVTM and CDR2 is ANQGSEA. Here the CDR3 DNA reads TGCAGCGTTGAAGGGGGGGGGCCTAGTGAAGCTTTCTTT. Translating gives CSVEGGGPSEAFF.

V is TRBV12-5 and J is TRBJ2-3; D is possibly TRBD2 (6 bases). Trimming took 6 bases from V and 5 from J, leaving 6 bases between them. CDR3 length: 11 amino acids. Looked up from germline, CDR1 is LGHNT and CDR2 is FRNRAP. The CDR3 region has the DNA TGTGCTAGTGGGCGGGGAGATACGCAGTATTTT. This encodes CASGRGDTQYF.

The chain employs TRBV4-2 and TRBJ2-7, with TRBD2 matching over 14 bases. Germline CDR1 LGHNA, CDR2 YNFKEQ. The ends lost 0 bases at V and 4 bases at J; junction bases unmatched: 2. The CDR3 extends over 16 amino acids. The CDR3 region is CASSQEGTSGGYEQYF. CDR3 DNA: TGTGCCAGCAGCCAAGAAGGGACTAGCGGGGGATACGAGCAGTACTTC.

The chain links TRBV6-6 to TRBJ2-6, with D unclear. V was cut by 6 bases and J by 2 bases, with 11 bases left in between. CDR1 and CDR2 from the germline V gene are MNHNY and SVGAGI (reference sequence). The CDR3 sequence is 15 residues long. The CDR3 loop is CASRQQIPGANVLTF. The CDR3 DNA is TGTGCCAGCAGACAACAGATCCCTGGGGCCAACGTCCTGACTTTC.

This chain joins TRBV6-5 and TRBJ2-7; 8 bases fit TRBD1. V dropped 6 bases and J dropped 5; count of bases not matched to a gene: 12. The CDR3 is 15 residues long. From germline, CDR1 is MNHEY and CDR2 SVGAGI. The CDR3 DNA sequence: TGTGCCAGCAGATCTGGCGGACAGGGTTCGGACGAGCAGTACTTC. Amino acids: CASRSGGQGSDEQYF.

This clone has only one observation. V gene TRBV24-1 combines with J gene TRBJ2-5; D is possibly TRBD2 (6 bases). Germline V lookup: CDR1 KGHDR, CDR2 SFDVKD. This CDR3 comprises 18 residues. The germline V and J ends were trimmed by 3 bases and 5 bases, with 24 bases remaining between them. The DNA for the CDR3 is TGTGCCACCAGTGATCCCTCCGGGGACTCCTCTTCAATTGAGACCCAGTACTTC. Protein: CATSDPSGDSSSIETQYF.

The chain employs TRBV7-2 and TRBJ2-7; 8 bases are shared with TRBD2. J lost 0 bases, V lost 5 bases, and 6 bases had no gene match. The CDR3 loop spans 15 amino acids. Germline loops: CDR1 SGHTA, CDR2 FQGNSA. CDR3 sequence (DNA): TGTGCCAGCAGCCTAAGCGGGGGAAGCTCCTACGAGCAGTACTTC. Amino acid sequence: CASSLSGGSSYEQYF.

J is TRBJ1-4 and V is TRBV4-2, with no clear D. V was shortened by 0 bases and J by 1 base, with 15 bases between the two germline ends. The length of the CDR3 is 18 residues. The germline gives CDR1 LGHNA, CDR2 YNFKEQ. CDR3 protein: CASSQEARNTRTNEKLFF. The CDR3 nucleotides read TGTGCCAGCAGCCAAGAAGCGCGAAACACCCGAACTAATGAAAAACTGTTTTTT.

The genes are TRBV7-2 and TRBJ2-7, with 8 nucleotides matching TRBD1. Germline V gene lookup returns CDR1 SGHTA and CDR2 FQGNSA. V dropped 4 bases and J dropped 7; count of bases not matched to a gene: 9. This CDR3 is built from 14 residues. The CDR3 sequence: CASSWTGPQGEQYF. The CDR3 DNA follows: TGTGCCAGCAGCTGGACAGGGCCGCAGGGGGAGCAGTACTTC.

This chain uses TRBV7-9 with TRBJ2-1; 10 bases line up with TRBD2. Trimming took 4 bases from V and 5 from J; bases not matched to a gene: 8. Per germline, CDR1 SEHNR and CDR2 FQNEAQ (reference sequence). CDR3 size: 16 residues. CDR3 amino acids: CASSSLSGGADNEQFF. CDR3 bases: TGTGCCAGCAGCTCCTTAAGCGGGGGGGCCGACAATGAGCAGTTCTTC.

This chain connects TRBV10-3 to TRBJ2-7; D might be TRBD1 (6 bases). Trimming took 4 bases from V and 3 from J, leaving 13 bases between them. The CDR3 consists of 14 residues. CDR1 and CDR2 (germline): ENHRY, SYGVKD. CDR3 region: CAISGTENDYEQYF. CDR3 bases: TGTGCCATCAGTGGGACAGAGAATGACTACGAGCAGTACTTC.

V usage is TRBV27 and J usage is TRBJ1-2, with D perhaps TRBD1 (6 bases). CDR1 is MNHEY and CDR2 is SMNVEV in the germline V gene (reference sequence). V lost 6 bases, J lost 6 bases, and 17 bases lay in between. The CDR3 extends over 14 amino acids. The CDR3 DNA reads TGTGCCAGCAGCCAACAGGGACAAAGGAATGGCTACACCTTC. Translation: CASSQQGQRNGYTF.

This clone has a single count. This CDR3 is CASSLGLAGGKETQYF. The DNA of the CDR3 is TGCGCCAGCAGCTTGGGACTAGCGGGAGGGAAAGAGACCCAGTACTTC. The chain joins TRBV5-1 to TRBJ2-5; 14 bases are shared with TRBD2. Germline CDR1 reads SGHRS; CDR2 reads YFSETQ. V was clipped by 0 bases and J by 3 bases; unmatched bases: 1. The CDR3 extends over 16 amino acids. Looking up the rest from reference TRBV5-1 and TRBJ2-5 gives the full variable domain: KAGVTQTPRYLIKTRGQQVTLSCSPISGHRSVSWYQQTPGQGLQFLFEYFSETQRNKGNFPGRFSGRQFSNSRSEMNVSTLELGDSALYLCASSLGLAGGKETQYFGPGTRLLVL.

The V call is TRBV19, the J call TRBJ1-4, with unresolved D. CDR1 and CDR2 from the germline V gene are LNHDA and SQIVND (reference sequence). Trimming took off 3 bases at V and 3 bases at J, with 8 bases between the two ends. CDR3 length: 14 amino acids. The CDR3 DNA is TGTGCCAGTAGTATCGGTGCTGCTAATGAAAAACTGTTTTTT. Protein: CASSIGAANEKLFF.